This T cell receptor (beta chain) came from a study of STAT5B mutations in CD4+ large granular lymphocyte leukemia. Overall study results and limits: Top patient clones used TRBV06 genes more often: 8/27 versus 2/35 in controls. Higher CD4+ than CD8+ T-LGLL clonality might reflect small sample size.

Sequencing was at survey level. Here immunoSEQ multiplex PCR was the method, and the copy in TCRdb shows in-frame clones only, minus some. Among 30,000 or so clones listed, 65% to 80% were seen once. Germline loops: CDR1 SGHDT, CDR2 YYEEEE. The CDR3 loop spans 15 amino acids. V shed 1 base and J 2 bases; nucleotides not matched to a gene: 4. A remark on this clone: Its antigen is still unknown.

This rearrangement joins TRBV5-6 to TRBJ2-5; 8 bases map to TRBD2. This clonotype was sampled from a human donor in good health. The specimen sequenced was CD4+ T cells from blood buffy coats. The CDR3 DNA sequence: TGTGCCAGCAGCTTGACCGGGACTAGTCAAGAGACCCAGTACTTC. It encodes CASSLTGTSQETQYF.